One T cell receptor (beta chain) is described in this entry. Its antigen is still unknown. The repertoire was sequenced with immunoSEQ multiplex PCR; TCRdb's copy has only in-frame clones and lacks some. The data hold roughly 2,000,000 clones, with roughly 95% observed a single time. As defined, naive CD8 cells were CD45RO-negative and positively selected for CCR7, with terminally differentiated effector memory CD45RA+ cells excluded. Within Nashville, Tennessee resided all donors, each a Caucasian adult. Germline V lookup: CDR1 MDHEN, CDR2 SYDVKM. This CDR3 has 13 amino acids. V lost 8 bases to trimming and J lost 4 bases, with 14 bases between them. This record comes from a study of shared clonotypes between healthy human individuals. Broader study findings: Non-shared clonotypes had lower generation probabilities than clonotypes shared by all four sorted-subset donors.

The chain recombines TRBV28 with TRBJ1-2, with D unresolved. Sequencing was carried out using naive CD8+ T cells sorted from blood. This clonotype originated in a man aged 18-30 years in good health. CDR3 nucleotide sequence: TGTGCCAGCTCGGCATGGACGGGCTATGGCTACACCTTC. This gives the protein CASSAWTGYGYTF.